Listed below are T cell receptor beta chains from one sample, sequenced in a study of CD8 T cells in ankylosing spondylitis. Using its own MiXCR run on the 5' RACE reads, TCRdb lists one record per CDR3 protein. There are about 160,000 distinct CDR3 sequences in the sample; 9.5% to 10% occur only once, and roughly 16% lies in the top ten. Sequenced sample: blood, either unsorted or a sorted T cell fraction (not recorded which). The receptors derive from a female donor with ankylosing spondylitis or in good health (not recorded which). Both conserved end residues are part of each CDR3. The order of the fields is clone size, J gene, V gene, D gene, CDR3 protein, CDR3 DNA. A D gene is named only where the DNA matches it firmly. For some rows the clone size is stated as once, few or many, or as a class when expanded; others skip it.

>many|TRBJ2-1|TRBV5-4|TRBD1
CASSLTGDEQFF
TGTGCCAGCAGTCTGACAGGGGATGAGCAGTTCTTC
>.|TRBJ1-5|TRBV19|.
CASNPSVGDQPQHF
TGTGCCAGTAATCCTTCGGTAGGGGATCAGCCCCAGCATTTT
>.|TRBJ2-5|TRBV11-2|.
CASSLRGETQYF
TGTGCCAGCAGCTTAAGGGGGGAGACCCAGTACTTC
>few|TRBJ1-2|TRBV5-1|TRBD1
CASSPGQEALFYGYTF
TGCGCCAGCAGCCCGGGACAGGAGGCCCTCTTCTATGGCTACACCTTC
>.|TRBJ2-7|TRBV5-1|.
CASSPDGVLGEQYF
TGCGCCAGCAGCCCTGACGGGGTGCTCGGCGAGCAGTACTTC
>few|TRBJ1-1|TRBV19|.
CATLPGGNTEAFF
TGTGCCACCCTCCCCGGGGGGAACACTGAAGCTTTCTTT
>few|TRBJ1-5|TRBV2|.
CASSEGGVQPQHF
TGTGCCAGCAGTGAAGGGGGGGTTCAGCCCCAGCATTTT
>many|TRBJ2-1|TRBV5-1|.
CASSFRTPTYNEQFF
TGCGCCAGCAGCTTTCGGACTCCTACCTACAATGAGCAGTTCTTC
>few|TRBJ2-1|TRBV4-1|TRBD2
CASSPGLANYNEQFF
TGCGCCAGCAGCCCGGGACTAGCGAATTACAATGAGCAGTTCTTC
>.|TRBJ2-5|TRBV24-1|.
CATSEGREETQYF
TGTGCCACCAGCGAGGGGCGGGAAGAGACCCAGTACTTC
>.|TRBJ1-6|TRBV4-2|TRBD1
CASSPSTGASDAALHF
TGTGCCAGCAGCCCTAGTACAGGGGCGAGTGATGCGGCCCTCCACTTT
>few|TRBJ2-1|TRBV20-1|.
CSAHRLHYNEQFF
TGCAGTGCCCACCGACTCCACTACAATGAGCAGTTCTTC
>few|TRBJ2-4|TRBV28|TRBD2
CASSFPGRSKNIQYF
TGTGCCAGCAGTTTCCCCGGGAGGTCCAAAAACATTCAGTACTTC
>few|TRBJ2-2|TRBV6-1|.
CASRLGGSGELFF
TGTGCCAGCAGGCTAGGGGGGTCCGGGGAGCTGTTTTTT
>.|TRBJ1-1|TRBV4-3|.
CASSQEEGGGWEAFF
TGCGCCAGCAGCCAAGAAGAGGGCGGGGGCTGGGAAGCTTTCTTT
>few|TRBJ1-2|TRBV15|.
CATSRRVDRNYGYTF
TGTGCCACCAGCAGACGCGTAGACAGGAACTATGGCTACACCTTC
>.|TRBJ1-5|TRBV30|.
CAWNLVDSQPQHF
TGTGCCTGGAATTTGGTTGACAGTCAGCCCCAGCATTTT
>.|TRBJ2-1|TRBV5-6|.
CASSLGGPGYNEQFF
TGTGCCAGCAGCTTGGGAGGGCCCGGGTACAATGAGCAGTTCTTC
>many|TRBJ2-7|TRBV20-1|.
CSARETGTFYEQYF
TGCAGTGCTAGGGAGACAGGAACCTTCTACGAGCAGTACTTC
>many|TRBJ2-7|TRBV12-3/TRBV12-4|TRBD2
CASSLRVRLAGPYEQYF
TGTGCCAGCAGTTTAAGGGTCCGTCTAGCGGGCCCCTACGAGCAGTACTTC
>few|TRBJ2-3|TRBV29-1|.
CSVRRTRTDTQYF
TGCAGCGTCCGGAGGACCCGCACAGATACGCAGTATTTT
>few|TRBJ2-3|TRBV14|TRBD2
CASSPLLAGGPTDTQYF
TGTGCCAGCAGCCCCTTATTGGCGGGAGGACCAACAGATACGCAGTATTTT
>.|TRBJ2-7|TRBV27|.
CASSLLGLGEQYF
TGTGCCAGCAGTTTGTTGGGTCTTGGCGAGCAGTACTTC
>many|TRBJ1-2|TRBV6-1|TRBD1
CASSPDRTGLNGYTF
TGTGCCAGCAGCCCTGATCGGACAGGATTGAATGGCTACACCTTC
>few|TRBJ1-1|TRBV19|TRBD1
CASSIDQGATEAFF
TGTGCCAGTAGTATAGATCAGGGGGCCACTGAAGCTTTCTTT
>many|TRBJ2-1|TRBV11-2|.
CASSLVGFPRQTDNEQFF
TGTGCCAGCAGCTTAGTCGGGTTCCCGAGACAGACTGACAATGAGCAGTTCTTC
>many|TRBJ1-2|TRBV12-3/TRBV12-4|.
CASSLKTGFGYTF
TGTGCCAGCAGTTTGAAAACAGGGTTCGGCTACACCTTC
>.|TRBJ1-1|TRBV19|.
CASSHGWAEAFF
TGTGCCAGTAGCCACGGTTGGGCTGAAGCTTTCTTT